This TCR beta chain was observed in a study of shared clonotypes between healthy human individuals. About this clone: This specimen includes other DNA sequences encoding the same CDR3.

CD45RO-negative CD8 cells positively selected for CCR7 made up the naive population, which excluded terminally differentiated effector memory CD45RA+ cells. V gave up 0 bases and J gave up 4 bases; unmatched junction bases: 3. The germline CDR1 and CDR2 sequences are SGDLS and YYNGEE. The CDR3 sequence is 15 residues long. Libraries were prepared by immunoSEQ multiplex PCR; TCRdb keeps only in-frame clonotypes and omits some of them. The sample lists around 2,000,000 clones, roughly 94% seen once, with approximately 1% in the top ten. Sequencing input: naive CD8+ T cells sorted from blood. V and J are TRBV9 and TRBJ2-7; 11 bases fit TRBD2. The clonotype originates from a man younger than 35 in good health. The CDR3 loop is CASSVVAGGLYEQYF. In nucleotides, the CDR3 is TGTGCCAGCAGCGTAGTAGCGGGAGGGTTATACGAGCAGTACTTC.